The 29 T cell receptor beta chains below all came from one sample that was sequenced in a study of T cell responses to AZD1222 COVID-19 vaccine (dated by TCRdb to the early 2020s). The library was produced with the immunoSEQ multiplex PCR assay. What TCRdb holds here is the immuneACCESS table cut down to in-frame rearrangements. Part of the clones is not present; checked against another copy, under half of the missing clones reflect an unresolved V gene, and the others are unexplained. A total of some 96,000 clones appear in this sample, around 90% of them only once. The top ten hold 2% to 3% of the sample. The time point label of this sample denotes: baseline before first vaccination. The sample here was peripheral blood, taken on day 0 of AZD1222 vaccination. These receptors all stem from an adult in good health.

The DNA for the CDR3 is TGCGCCAGCAGCTTGCAGGGGTTCTCTGGGGCCAACGTCCTGACTTTC. Its protein product is CASSLQGFSGANVLTF. This sequence joins TRBV5-1 and TRBJ2-6, with D possibly being TRBD1 (6 bases). The CDR3 sequence is 16 residues long. V was pared by 1 base and J by 0 bases, with 8 bases between. The germline V gene has CDR1 SGHRS and CDR2 YFSETQ.

The gene calls are TRBV29-1 and TRBJ2-6; unclear D gene. The germline V gene has CDR1 SQVTM and CDR2 ANQGSEA. This CDR3 is 14 amino acids long. Trimming removed 3 bases from V and 1 base from J, with 7 bases in between. The CDR3 loop reads CSVEEGSGANVLTF. The DNA of the CDR3 is TGCAGCGTTGAGGAAGGGTCTGGGGCCAACGTCCTGACTTTC.

The rearrangement uses TRBV11-3 and TRBJ1-1; 10 nucleotides align to TRBD1. The trim removed 6 bases at V and 3 bases at J, leaving 4 bases unmatched. Germline-derived CDR1 and CDR2 are SGHNT and YENEEA. The CDR3 length is 14 residues. The CDR3 loop is CASSRGQGDTEAFF. CDR3 in DNA: TGTGCCAGCAGTCGTGGACAGGGGGACACTGAAGCTTTCTTT.

This clone turned up a few times. The chain carries TRBV18 and TRBJ2-5; TRBD1 might be the D (5 bases). CDR1 and CDR2 (germline): KGHSH, LQKENI. Trimming shortened V by 1 base and J by 5 bases, and 14 bases separated the two germline ends. The CDR3 is 15 residues long. This chain's CDR3 is CASSPRQGSRETQYF. CDR3 DNA: TGTGCCAGCTCACCACGGCAGGGATCTCGTGAGACCCAGTACTTC.

This clone has a single count. The chain is built from TRBV7-2 and TRBJ2-3; no reliable D call. Trimming shortened V by 1 base and J by 2 bases, and 10 bases separated the two germline ends. The CDR3 runs to 15 residues. The germline V gene has CDR1 SGHTA and CDR2 FQGNSA. DNA for the CDR3: TGTGCCAGCAGCTTAGGTGGGCAGTCCACAGATACGCAGTATTTT. Encoded protein: CASSLGGQSTDTQYF.

The CDR3 is CASSLEARGGQPQHF. The CDR3 region has the DNA TGTGCCAGCAGTTTAGAGGCAAGGGGAGGTCAGCCCCAGCATTTT. The J gene is TRBJ1-5, the V gene TRBV27; tentatively, D is TRBD1 (5 bases). V lost 2 bases and J 6 bases, leaving 14 bases between the germline ends. CDR3 size: 15 residues. Per germline, CDR1 MNHEY and CDR2 SMNVEV (reference sequence).

This clone appeared a few times. The rearrangement uses TRBV19 and TRBJ2-2; TRBD2 agrees at 7 bases. Germline values: CDR1 LNHDA, CDR2 SQIVND (reference sequence). This CDR3 region has 15 residues. Losses at the gene ends were 6 bases for V and 8 bases for J; bases not matched to a gene: 12. CDR3 sequence: CASSSGGSDVGELFF. In DNA form, the CDR3 reads TGTGCCAGTAGCTCAGGCGGGAGCGATGTAGGGGAGCTGTTTTTT. Based on the CDR3 plus reference TRBV19 and TRBJ2-2, the full variable domain is DGGITQSPKYLFRKEGQNVTLSCEQNLNHDAMYWYRQDPGQGLRLIYYSQIVNDFQKGDIAEGYSVSREKKESFPLTVTSAQKNPTAFYLCASSSGGSDVGELFFGEGSRLTVL.

This clone was seen only a few times. The chain combines TRBV5-5 with TRBJ1-1, with unresolved D. Between the trimmed V and J ends, which lost 4 bases and 0 bases, there was a span of 10 bases. This CDR3 spans 14 amino acids. Germline V gene data show CDR1 as SGHKS and CDR2 as YYEKEE (reference sequence). The CDR3 reads CASSPTPMNTEAFF. For the CDR3, the DNA is TGTGCCAGCAGCCCGACACCTATGAACACTGAAGCTTTCTTT.

This clone was observed once. The chain is built from TRBV19 and TRBJ1-1; 8 bases are shared with TRBD1. The V gene's germline CDR1 is LNHDA and CDR2 SQIVND (reference sequence). The trim removed 10 bases at V and 0 bases at J, leaving 7 bases unmatched. There are 14 residues in the CDR3. For the CDR3, the DNA is TGTGCCACTGGGACAGGACAATTGAACACTGAAGCTTTCTTT. This gives the protein CATGTGQLNTEAFF.

The chain recombines TRBV5-4 with TRBJ2-1; D not certain. Trimming removed 2 bases at V and 10 bases at J, with 10 bases between. Germline CDR1 and CDR2: SGHNT and YYREEE (reference sequence). This CDR3 spans 12 amino acids. CDR3 nucleotides: TGTGCCAGCAGCTTTGGACCGAGAGAGCAGTTCTTC. Amino acid sequence: CASSFGPREQFF.

The chain carries TRBV18 and TRBJ2-2; no clear D gene. This CDR3 comprises 14 residues. The germline V gene has CDR1 KGHSH and CDR2 LQKENI. V was clipped by 3 bases and J by 0 bases, with 5 bases between them. For the CDR3, the DNA is TGTGCCAGCTCACCCACAGCGAACACCGGGGAGCTGTTTTTT. It translates to CASSPTANTGELFF.

This sequence joins TRBV18 and TRBJ2-7; 9 bases map to TRBD1. This CDR3 has 14 amino acids. Germline V gene data show CDR1 as KGHSH and CDR2 as LQKENI. J gave up 5 bases and V 3 bases, and 5 bases lay outside the gene matches. CDR3 amino acids: CASSPGTGRDEQYF. Written as DNA, the CDR3 is TGTGCCAGCTCACCTGGGACAGGGAGAGACGAGCAGTACTTC. Together with reference TRBV18 and TRBJ2-7, the CDR3 gives the full variable domain: NAGVMQNPRHLVRRRGQEARLRCSPMKGHSHVYWYRQLPEEGLKFMVYLQKENIIDESGMPKERFSAEFPKEGPSILRIQQVVRGDSAAYFCASSPGTGRDEQYFGPGTRLTVT.

This chain joins TRBV6-4 and TRBJ2-3; D unresolved. This CDR3 comprises 14 residues. Trimming removed 0 bases from V and 0 bases from J, with 4 bases in between. Per germline, CDR1 MRHNA and CDR2 SNTAGT. DNA of the CDR3: TGTGCCAGCAGTGACTCAGACAGCACAGATACGCAGTATTTT. This sequence encodes CASSDSDSTDTQYF.

The chain is built from TRBV5-1 and TRBJ2-5, with 10 bases matching TRBD2. CDR1 is SGHRS, CDR2 YFSETQ, per germline. The CDR3 runs to 18 residues. The ends lost 7 bases at V and 5 bases at J; junction bases unmatched: 20. The CDR3 DNA reads as TGCGCCAGCCGTGTGTCAAGCTATCTAGCGGGAGCCAGGGAGACCCAGTACTTC. Translating it yields CASRVSSYLAGARETQYF. The full variable domain, its missing parts supplied by reference TRBV5-1 and TRBJ2-5, is KAGVTQTPRYLIKTRGQQVTLSCSPISGHRSVSWYQQTPGQGLQFLFEYFSETQRNKGNFPGRFSGRQFSNSRSEMNVSTLELGDSALYLCASRVSSYLAGARETQYFGPGTRLLVL.

This clone came up once. The genes are TRBV11-2 and TRBJ2-4; 7 bases are shared with TRBD1. CDR1 SGHAT and CDR2 FQNNGV come from the germline V gene. The junction had 10 bases not matched to a gene; V was cut back by 1 base and J by 7 bases. The CDR3 totals 16 residues. CDR3 nucleotides: TGTGCCAGCAGCTTAGTGGACGGACAGGAAGGTAACATTCAGTACTTC. Protein product: CASSLVDGQEGNIQYF. Looking up the rest from reference TRBV11-2 and TRBJ2-4 gives the full variable domain: EAGVAQSPRYKIIEKRQSVAFWCNPISGHATLYWYQQILGQGPKLLIQFQNNGVVDDSQLPKDRFSAERLKGVDSTLKIQPAKLEDSAVYLCASSLVDGQEGNIQYFGAGTRLSVL.

The rearrangement links TRBV11-2 to TRBJ2-3; tentatively, D is TRBD1 (6 bases). The CDR3 is 16 residues long. The germline gives CDR1 SGHAT, CDR2 FQNNGV. V was pared by 5 bases and J by 0 bases, with 15 bases between. The DNA of the CDR3 is TGTGCCAGCAGCCCGGGACAAGTATCTAGCACAGATACGCAGTATTTT. Translation gives CASSPGQVSSTDTQYF.

The chain is built from TRBV2 and TRBJ1-4; D remains ambiguous. V was trimmed by 6 bases and J by 3 bases, leaving 14 bases between them. Germline CDR1 and CDR2: SNHLY and FYNNEI. This CDR3 has 15 amino acids. The chain's CDR3 is CASSPSWLPNEKLFF. CDR3 in DNA: TGTGCCAGCAGCCCCTCTTGGCTCCCTAATGAAAAACTGTTTTTT.

The gene calls are TRBV19 and TRBJ2-7; 8 bases map to TRBD1. The CDR3 loop spans 15 amino acids. V trimming: 6 bases; J trimming: 2 bases; junction bases outside the gene matches: 9. Germline V gene lookup returns CDR1 LNHDA and CDR2 SQIVND (reference sequence). CDR3 sequence reads: CASSLRRDRPYEQYF. CDR3 bases: TGTGCCAGTAGCCTTCGCCGGGACAGGCCCTACGAGCAGTACTTC.

The chain links TRBV5-1 to TRBJ1-2, with 9 bases fitting TRBD1. The CDR3 loop spans 15 amino acids. The V and J ends lost 3 bases and 8 bases, in that order; junction bases with no gene match: 11. Germline V CDR1 and CDR2: SGHRS, YFSETQ. CDR3 DNA: TGCGCCAGCAGCTGGGTGACAGGGGGAACCATAGGCTACACCTTC. It translates to CASSWVTGGTIGYTF.

This sequence joins TRBV9 and TRBJ1-6; D remains ambiguous. This CDR3 spans 12 amino acids. V lost 3 bases, J lost 13 bases, and 11 bases lay in between. Germline V gene sequence: CDR1 SGDLS, CDR2 YYNGEE. CDR3 loop: CASSDQGRPLHF. In DNA, the CDR3 is TGTGCCAGCAGCGATCAAGGCCGGCCCCTCCACTTT.

J is TRBJ1-1 and V is TRBV4-2; 7 nucleotides line up with TRBD1. Germline CDR1 and CDR2: LGHNA and YNFKEQ. The CDR3 sequence is 15 residues long. Trimming removed 5 bases from V and 1 base from J; junction bases left unmatched: 7. This CDR3 reads CASSTSDRWNTEAFF. CDR3 DNA sequence: TGTGCCAGCAGCACTTCGGACAGGTGGAACACTGAAGCTTTCTTT.

The chain employs TRBV20-1 and TRBJ2-3; D ambiguous. From germline, CDR1 is DFQATT and CDR2 SNEGSKA (reference sequence). V gave up 1 base and J gave up 5 bases, with 4 bases separating them. The CDR3 covers 11 residues. CDR3 amino acids: CSARVLDTQYF. DNA of the CDR3: TGCAGTGCTAGAGTATTAGATACGCAGTATTTT.

J is TRBJ2-1 and V is TRBV14; the D call may be TRBD1 or TRBD2 (5 bases each). Trimming removed 6 bases from V and 2 bases from J, with 17 bases in between. CDR1 is SGHDN and CDR2 is FVKESK in the germline V gene. The CDR3 length is 16 residues. The chain's CDR3 is CASSSPGADTYNEQFF. The CDR3 region has the DNA TGTGCCAGCAGTAGTCCCGGGGCGGACACCTACAATGAGCAGTTCTTC. The whole variable domain, remainder taken from reference TRBV14 and TRBJ2-1, is EAGVTQFPSHSVIEKGQTVTLRCDPISGHDNLYWYRRVMGKEIKFLLHFVKESKQDESGMPNNRFLAERTGGTYSTLKVQPAELEDSGVYFCASSSPGADTYNEQFFGPGTRLTVL.

The J gene is TRBJ2-7, the V gene TRBV4-2; TRBD2 aligns across 10 bases. Losses at the gene ends were 0 bases for V and 6 bases for J; bases not matched to a gene: 8. This CDR3 comprises 16 residues. CDR1 LGHNA and CDR2 YNFKEQ come from the germline V gene. CDR3 sequence reads: CASSQDTQRGGREQYF. The CDR3 DNA is TGTGCCAGCAGCCAAGATACCCAGCGGGGGGGCCGCGAGCAGTACTTC.

A few counts support this clone. The CDR3 DNA sequence: TGTGCCAGCAGCCAAGGTGAGGGTGGAGGACCCTACGAGCAGTACTTC. Its translation is CASSQGEGGGPYEQYF. V gene TRBV3-1 (or the pseudogene TRBV3-2) combines with J gene TRBJ2-7; D is perhaps TRBD2 (5 bases). V lost 1 base and J 2 bases, leaving 15 bases between the germline ends. This CDR3 comprises 16 residues. CDR1 and CDR2 from the germline V gene are LGHDT and YNNKEL (reference sequence).

The V and J genes are TRBV6-2 or TRBV6-3 and TRBJ1-1; perhaps TRBD1 as D (5 bases). The CDR3 is 14 amino acids. V was cut by 2 bases and J by 1 base, with 8 bases left in between. Germline lookup yields CDR1 MNHEY and CDR2 SVGEGT. For the CDR3, the DNA is TGTGCCAGCAGTTACACCGGACAGAACACTGAAGCTTTCTTT. It encodes CASSYTGQNTEAFF.

The chain recombines TRBV5-1 with TRBJ1-2, with 9 bases lining up with TRBD1. This CDR3 is 16 amino acids long. V lost 4 bases to trimming and J lost 4 bases; unmatched junction nucleotides: 11. Looked up from germline, CDR1 is SGHRS and CDR2 is YFSETQ. The CDR3 bases are TGCGCCAGCAGCCCCACAGGGGGCGCGTCCCCCTATGGCTACACCTTC. This sequence encodes CASSPTGGASPYGYTF.

The V gene is TRBV5-6, the J gene TRBJ1-4; 7 bases match TRBD1. Germline V gene data show CDR1 as SGHDT and CDR2 as YYEEEE. The CDR3 loop spans 13 amino acids. J was trimmed by 8 bases and V by 1 base; bases with no gene match: 2. CDR3 protein: CASSLTGEEKLFF. CDR3 in DNA: TGTGCCAGCAGCTTGACAGGGGAGGAAAAACTGTTTTTT.

This clone was seen a handful of times. The chain joins TRBV7-9 to TRBJ2-1; D ambiguous. Trimming pared 5 bases from V and 9 bases from J, leaving 11 bases between. The germline gives CDR1 SEHNR, CDR2 FQNEAQ (reference sequence). There are 12 residues in the CDR3. CDR3 coding DNA: TGTGCCAGCAGCCGTCTAGGAAGTGAGCAGTTCTTC. This gives the protein CASSRLGSEQFF. Supplemented by reference TRBV7-9 and TRBJ2-1, the full variable domain reads DTGVSQNPRHKITKRGQNVTFRCDPISEHNRLYWYRQTLGQGPEFLTYFQNEAQLEKSRLLSDRFSAERPKGSFSTLEIQRTEQGDSAMYLCASSRLGSEQFFGPGTRLTVL.